This paragraph covers one T cell receptor (beta chain) sequence. The DNA is omitted, as the CDR3 cannot be located on it reliably, and the CDR3 follows TCRdb's listing. This record belongs to a study of CDR3 diversity in severe acne. 19 amino acids form the CDR3, both terminal residues included. Germline CDR1 reads SEHNR; CDR2 reads FQNEAQ (reference sequence). TCRdb ran MiXCR on the PCR reads and lists one entry per CDR3 protein. This table holds 84,000 or so distinct CDR3 sequences, approximately 52% found once. V gene TRBV7-9 combines with J gene TRBJ2-2; the table's D call, TRBD1, has no DNA check behind it. This clonotype originated in a male donor in good health, serving as a control. Sequenced input: blood. The CDR3 reads CASSLAGQIYEQYFGELFF.